This T cell receptor (beta chain) was observed in a study of T cells in localized non-small cell lung cancer. A remark on this clone: The antigen is not known.

Assay used: immunoSEQ multiplex PCR; TCRdb lists only in-frame clones, some missing. Among 65,000 to 90,000 clones listed, roughly 80% were seen once. Study-level points and caveats: The study linked higher blood T cell density to longer overall survival. Measurement of T cell clonality placed uninvolved adjacent lung highest, above the level in tumor.

This CDR3 contains 14 residues. Germline CDR1 is SNHLY and CDR2 is FYNNEI. V was pared by 5 bases and J by 8 bases, with 15 bases between. Sequences were derived from PBMCs, sampled before any cancer treatment. The chain uses TRBV2 and TRBJ1-4, with D maybe TRBD1 (5 bases). The clonotype originates from a man between 40 and 70 years old with stage II squamous cell lung carcinoma. CDR3 in amino acids: CASSWDRGREKLFF. In nucleotides, the CDR3 is TGTGCCAGCAGTTGGGACCGCGGGAGGGAAAAACTGTTTTTT.